This T cell receptor (beta chain) was captured in a study of shared clonotypes between healthy human individuals. Turning to the study itself: A donor's plate count was three for CD4 naive and three for CD4 memory; CD8 naive had two and CD8 memory one.

With 3 bases removed from V and 2 bases from J, the gap between germline ends came to 14 bases. Germline CDR1 MDHEN, CDR2 SYDVKM. The CDR3 consists of 15 residues. The assay was immunoSEQ multiplex PCR, and TCRdb's table has in-frame clones only and misses some. The data hold around 2.5 million clones, with roughly 93% observed a single time. The material sequenced was naive CD4+ T cells from PBMCs. Subset meaning: CD45RA+ positively selected. This rearrangement joins TRBV28 to TRBJ2-7; no firm D call. The sequence came from a man between 18 and 29 years old in good health. Some clones in this sample may be carry-over from other donors' samples. Written as DNA, the CDR3 is TGTGCCAGCAGTTTGAGGCAGTCCATAACCTACGAGCAGTACTTC. This gives the protein CASSLRQSITYEQYF.